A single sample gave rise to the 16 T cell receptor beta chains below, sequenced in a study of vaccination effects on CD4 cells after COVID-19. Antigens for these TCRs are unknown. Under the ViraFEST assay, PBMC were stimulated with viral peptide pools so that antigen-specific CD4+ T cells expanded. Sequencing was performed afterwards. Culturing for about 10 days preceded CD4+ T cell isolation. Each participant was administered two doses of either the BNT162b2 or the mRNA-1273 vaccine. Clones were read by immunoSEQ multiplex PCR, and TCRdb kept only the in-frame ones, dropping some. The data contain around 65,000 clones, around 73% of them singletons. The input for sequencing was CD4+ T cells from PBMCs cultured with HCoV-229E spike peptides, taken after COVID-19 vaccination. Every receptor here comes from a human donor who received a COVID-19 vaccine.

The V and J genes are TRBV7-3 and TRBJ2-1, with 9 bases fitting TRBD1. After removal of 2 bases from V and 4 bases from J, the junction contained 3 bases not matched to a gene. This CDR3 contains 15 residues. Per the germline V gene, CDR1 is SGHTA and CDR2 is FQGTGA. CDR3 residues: CASSLYGTGYNEQFF. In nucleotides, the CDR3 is TGTGCCAGCAGCTTATACGGGACAGGGTACAATGAGCAGTTCTTC.

CDR3 in amino acids: CASSLGFGIGYTF. For the CDR3, the DNA is TGTGCCAGCAGCTTAGGATTCGGTATTGGCTACACCTTC. The chain joins TRBV11-2 to TRBJ1-2; D gene unclear. This CDR3 has 13 residues. Germline CDR1 is SGHAT and CDR2 is FQNNGV. The germline V and J ends were trimmed by 1 base and 7 bases, with 10 bases remaining between them.

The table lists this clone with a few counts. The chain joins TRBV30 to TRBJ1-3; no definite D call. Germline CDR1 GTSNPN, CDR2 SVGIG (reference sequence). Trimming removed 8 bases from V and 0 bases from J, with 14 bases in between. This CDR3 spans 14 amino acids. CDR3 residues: CALTLQLSGNTIYF. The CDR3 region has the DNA TGTGCCCTCACGTTACAACTCTCTGGAAACACCATATATTTT.

Here the CDR3 reads CASSALGATNEKLFF. In DNA, the CDR3 is TGTGCCAGCAGTGCCCTAGGGGCAACTAATGAAAAACTGTTTTTT. The gene calls are TRBV2 and TRBJ1-4, with D tentatively TRBD1 (5 bases). This CDR3 has 15 amino acids. Germline V lookup: CDR1 SNHLY, CDR2 FYNNEI. The V end lost 4 bases, the J end lost 0 bases, and 9 bases lay between the germline ends.

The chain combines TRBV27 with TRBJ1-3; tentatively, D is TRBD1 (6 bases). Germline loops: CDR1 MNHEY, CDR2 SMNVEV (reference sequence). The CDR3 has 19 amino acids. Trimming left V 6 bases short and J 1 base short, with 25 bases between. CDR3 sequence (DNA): TGTGCCAGCAGAGGGGGAAGTGGGGGAGACCTTTCATCTGGAAACACCATATATTTT. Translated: CASRGGSGGDLSSGNTIYF.

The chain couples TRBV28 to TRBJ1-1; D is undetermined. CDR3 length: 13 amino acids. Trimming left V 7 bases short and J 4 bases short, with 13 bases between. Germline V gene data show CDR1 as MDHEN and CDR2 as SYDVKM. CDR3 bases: TGTGCCAGCATTAGGGTGGCGGCCACTGAAGCTTTCTTT. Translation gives CASIRVAATEAFF.

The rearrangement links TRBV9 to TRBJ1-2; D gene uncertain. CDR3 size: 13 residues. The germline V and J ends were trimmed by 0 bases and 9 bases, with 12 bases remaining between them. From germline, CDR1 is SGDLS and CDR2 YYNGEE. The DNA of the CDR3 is TGTGCCAGCAGCGTAGAGTGGACGGGGAGCTACACCTTC. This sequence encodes CASSVEWTGSYTF.

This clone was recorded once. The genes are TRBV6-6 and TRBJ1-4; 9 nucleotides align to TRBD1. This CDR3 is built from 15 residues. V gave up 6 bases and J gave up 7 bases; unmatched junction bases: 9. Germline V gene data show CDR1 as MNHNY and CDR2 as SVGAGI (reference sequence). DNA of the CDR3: TGTGCCAGCAGAGAACAGGGGGCTCTAGTTGAAAAACTGTTTTTT. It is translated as CASREQGALVEKLFF.

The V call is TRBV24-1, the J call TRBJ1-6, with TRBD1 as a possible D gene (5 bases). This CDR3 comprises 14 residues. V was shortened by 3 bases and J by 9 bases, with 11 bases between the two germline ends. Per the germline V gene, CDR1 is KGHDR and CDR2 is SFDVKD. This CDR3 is CATSDTRQSSPLHF. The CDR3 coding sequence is TGTGCCACCAGTGATACAAGACAGAGTTCACCCCTCCACTTT.

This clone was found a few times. The CDR3 loop reads CASSRGASNSPLHF. DNA of the CDR3: TGTGCCAGCAGCCGCGGGGCCTCCAATTCACCCCTCCACTTT. The chain couples TRBV3-1 (or the pseudogene TRBV3-2) to TRBJ1-6, with TRBD1 as a possible D gene (5 bases). Trimming stripped 4 bases from V and 7 bases from J, with 11 bases between. Germline V gene data show CDR1 as LGHDT and CDR2 as YNNKEL (reference sequence). The CDR3 consists of 14 residues.

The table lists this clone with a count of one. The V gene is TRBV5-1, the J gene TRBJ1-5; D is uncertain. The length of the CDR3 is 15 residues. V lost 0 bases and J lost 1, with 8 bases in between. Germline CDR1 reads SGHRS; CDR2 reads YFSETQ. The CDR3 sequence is CASSLVPESNQPQHF. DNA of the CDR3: TGCGCCAGCAGCTTGGTTCCGGAGAGCAATCAGCCCCAGCATTTT. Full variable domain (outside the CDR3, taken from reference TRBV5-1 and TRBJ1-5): KAGVTQTPRYLIKTRGQQVTLSCSPISGHRSVSWYQQTPGQGLQFLFEYFSETQRNKGNFPGRFSGRQFSNSRSEMNVSTLELGDSALYLCASSLVPESNQPQHFGDGTRLSIL.

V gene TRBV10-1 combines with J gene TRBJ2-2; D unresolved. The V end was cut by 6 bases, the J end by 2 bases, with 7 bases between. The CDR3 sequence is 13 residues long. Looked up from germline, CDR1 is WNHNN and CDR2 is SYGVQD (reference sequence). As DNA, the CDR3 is TGCGCCAGCAGACACGTTAACACCGGGGAGCTGTTTTTT. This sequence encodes CASRHVNTGELFF.

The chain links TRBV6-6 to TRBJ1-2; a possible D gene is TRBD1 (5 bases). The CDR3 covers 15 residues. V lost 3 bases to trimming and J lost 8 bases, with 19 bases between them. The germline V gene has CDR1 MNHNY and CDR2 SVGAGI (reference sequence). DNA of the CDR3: TGTGCCAGCAGTTATGGAACATGGGGACGTGAAGGCTACACCTTC. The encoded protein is CASSYGTWGREGYTF.

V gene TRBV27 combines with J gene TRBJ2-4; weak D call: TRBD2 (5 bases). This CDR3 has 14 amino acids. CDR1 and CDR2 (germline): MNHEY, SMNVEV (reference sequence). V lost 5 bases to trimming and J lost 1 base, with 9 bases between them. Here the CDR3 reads CASSRGDAKNIQYF. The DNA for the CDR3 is TGTGCCAGCAGTCGGGGTGACGCCAAAAACATTCAGTACTTC.

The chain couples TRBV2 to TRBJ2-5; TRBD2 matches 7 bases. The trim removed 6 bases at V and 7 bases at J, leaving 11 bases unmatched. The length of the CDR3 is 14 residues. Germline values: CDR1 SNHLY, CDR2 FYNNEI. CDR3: CASSPEPAGVTQYF. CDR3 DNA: TGTGCCAGCAGCCCGGAGCCCGCGGGGGTGACCCAGTACTTC.

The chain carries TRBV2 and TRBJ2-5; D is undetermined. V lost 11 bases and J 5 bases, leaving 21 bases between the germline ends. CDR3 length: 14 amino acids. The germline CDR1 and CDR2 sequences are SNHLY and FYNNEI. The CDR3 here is CAGSSRAGWETQYF. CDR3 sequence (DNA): TGTGCCGGCTCCTCCAGAGCAGGCTGGGAGACCCAGTACTTC.